A selection of T cell receptor beta chains follows, all from one sample in a study of blood T cell repertoires in COVID-19. Here immunoSEQ multiplex PCR was the method, and the copy in TCRdb shows in-frame clones only, minus some. This table holds approximately 100,000 clones, about three quarters found once. The sample taken for sequencing was peripheral blood. The receptors derive from an elderly man with acute or convalescent COVID-19. Each CDR3 is given with its conserved first and last residue. The order of the fields is CDR3 length, J gene, clone size, D gene, V gene, CDR3 protein, CDR3 DNA. A D gene is named only where the DNA matches it firmly. Part of the rows lack a size; the others show once, few, many or a class for expanded clones.

16 TRBJ2-1 . TRBD2 TRBV7-2 CASSLTGTSGYNEQFF TGTGCCAGCAGCTTAACGGGGACTAGCGGCTACAATGAGCAGTTCTTC
10 TRBJ2-7 many . TRBV28 CASNHYEQYF TGTGCCAGCAATCACTACGAGCAGTACTTC
13 TRBJ2-2 . . TRBV5-1 CASTEEGTGELFF TGCGCCAGCACAGAGGAGGGAACCGGGGAGCTGTTTTTT
14 TRBJ2-1 . . TRBV27 CASSLVSGSNEQFF TGTGCCAGCAGTTTAGTCAGCGGGTCAAATGAGCAGTTCTTC
16 TRBJ2-3 . TRBD2 TRBV5-1 CASSLYPGLALDTQYF TGCGCCAGCAGCTTGTACCCCGGACTAGCGCTAGATACGCAGTATTTT
15 TRBJ2-2 . TRBD1 TRBV5-5 CASSPGQGHTGELFF TGTGCCAGCAGCCCCGGACAGGGACACACCGGGGAGCTGTTTTTT
17 TRBJ2-6 . TRBD1 TRBV27 CASSLTGVPSGANVLTF TGTGCCAGCAGTCTAACAGGGGTCCCCTCTGGGGCCAACGTCCTGACTTTC
12 TRBJ1-1 . . TRBV19 CASSIERRGAFF TGTGCCAGTAGTATAGAAAGAAGGGGAGCTTTCTTT
17 TRBJ2-1 . . TRBV11-2 CASSLRGGAGHGDEQFF TGTGCCAGCAGCTTACGGGGCGGGGCCGGGCACGGCGATGAGCAGTTCTTC
14 TRBJ1-6 . . TRBV7-2 CASSRTTRNSPLHF TGTGCCAGCAGCCGGACAACCCGAAATTCACCCCTCCACTTT
14 TRBJ2-5 . TRBD2 TRBV5-1 CASSPTSGGETQYF TGCGCCAGCAGCCCGACTAGCGGAGGAGAGACCCAGTACTTC
13 TRBJ2-3 . TRBD1 TRBV6-4 CASRGQGEDTQYF TGTGCCAGCAGAGGACAGGGGGAAGATACGCAGTATTTT
13 TRBJ2-7 . . TRBV13 CASSPPDSYEQYF TGTGCCAGCAGCCCCCCGGACAGCTACGAGCAGTACTTC
13 TRBJ2-5 . . TRBV19 CASSTTGVETQYF TGTGCCAGTAGTACCACGGGGGTTGAGACCCAGTACTTC
13 TRBJ2-5 . . TRBV25-1 CASSRGAQETQYF TGTGCCAGCAGTCGGGGGGCCCAAGAGACCCAGTACTTC
14 TRBJ1-1 . . TRBV18 CASSPGAANTEAFF TGTGCCAGCTCACCAGGGGCAGCGAACACTGAAGCTTTCTTT